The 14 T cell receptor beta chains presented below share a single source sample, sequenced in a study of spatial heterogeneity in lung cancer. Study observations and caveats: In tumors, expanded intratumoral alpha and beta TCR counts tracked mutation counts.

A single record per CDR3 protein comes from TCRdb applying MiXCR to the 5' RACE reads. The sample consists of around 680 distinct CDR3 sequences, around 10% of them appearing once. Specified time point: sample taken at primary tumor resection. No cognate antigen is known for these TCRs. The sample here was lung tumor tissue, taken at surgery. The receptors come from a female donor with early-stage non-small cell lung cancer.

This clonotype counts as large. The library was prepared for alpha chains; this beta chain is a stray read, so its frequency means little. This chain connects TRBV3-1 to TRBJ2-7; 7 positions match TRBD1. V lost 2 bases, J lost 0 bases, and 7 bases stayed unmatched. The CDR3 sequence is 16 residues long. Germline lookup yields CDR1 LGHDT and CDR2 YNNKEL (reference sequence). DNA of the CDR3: TGTGCCAGCAGCCAATTCCGGAGACAGGGCTCCTACGAGCAGTACTTC. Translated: CASSQFRRQGSYEQYF.

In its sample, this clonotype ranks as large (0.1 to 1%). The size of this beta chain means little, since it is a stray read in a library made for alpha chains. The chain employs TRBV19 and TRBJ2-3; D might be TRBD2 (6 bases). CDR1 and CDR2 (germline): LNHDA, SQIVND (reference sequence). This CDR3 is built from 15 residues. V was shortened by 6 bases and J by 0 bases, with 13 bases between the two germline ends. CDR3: CASSGGVTSTDTQYF. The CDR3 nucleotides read TGTGCCAGTAGCGGGGGAGTCACTAGCACAGATACGCAGTATTTT.

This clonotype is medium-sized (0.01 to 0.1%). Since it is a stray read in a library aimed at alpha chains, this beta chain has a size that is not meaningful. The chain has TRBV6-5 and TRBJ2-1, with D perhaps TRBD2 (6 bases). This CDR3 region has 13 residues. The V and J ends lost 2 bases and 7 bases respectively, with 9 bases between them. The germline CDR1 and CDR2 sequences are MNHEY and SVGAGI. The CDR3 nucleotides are TGTGCCAGCAGTTACCTGAGCGGGAATGAGCAGTTCTTC. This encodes CASSYLSGNEQFF.

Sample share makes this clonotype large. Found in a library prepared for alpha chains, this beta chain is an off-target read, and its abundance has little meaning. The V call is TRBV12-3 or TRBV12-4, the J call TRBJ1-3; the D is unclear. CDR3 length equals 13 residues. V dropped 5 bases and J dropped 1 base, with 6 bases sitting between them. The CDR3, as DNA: TGTGCCAGCAGTCGGGGTTCTGGAAACACCATATATTTT. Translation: CASSRGSGNTIYF.

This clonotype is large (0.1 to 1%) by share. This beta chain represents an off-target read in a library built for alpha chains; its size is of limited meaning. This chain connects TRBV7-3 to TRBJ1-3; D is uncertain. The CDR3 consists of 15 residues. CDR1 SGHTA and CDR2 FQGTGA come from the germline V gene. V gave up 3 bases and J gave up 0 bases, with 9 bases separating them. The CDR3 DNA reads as TGTGCCAGCAGCTTGGACGGAAGCTCTGGAAACACCATATATTTT. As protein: CASSLDGSSGNTIYF.

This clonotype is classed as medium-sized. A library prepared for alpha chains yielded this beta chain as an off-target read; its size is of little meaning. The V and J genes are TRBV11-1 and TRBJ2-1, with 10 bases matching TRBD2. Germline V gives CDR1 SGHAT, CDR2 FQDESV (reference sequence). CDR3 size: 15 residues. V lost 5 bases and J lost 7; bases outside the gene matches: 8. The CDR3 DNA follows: TGTGCCAGCAGCACCACTAGCGGGGCGGGTAATGAGCAGTTCTTC. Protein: CASSTTSGAGNEQFF.

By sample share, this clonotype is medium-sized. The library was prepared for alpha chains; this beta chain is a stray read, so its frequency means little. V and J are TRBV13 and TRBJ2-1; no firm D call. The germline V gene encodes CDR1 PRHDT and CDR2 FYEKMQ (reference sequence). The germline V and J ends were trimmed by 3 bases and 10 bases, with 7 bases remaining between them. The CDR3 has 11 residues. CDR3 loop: CASSLGLEQFF. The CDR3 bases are TGTGCCAGCAGCTTGGGGTTGGAGCAGTTCTTC.

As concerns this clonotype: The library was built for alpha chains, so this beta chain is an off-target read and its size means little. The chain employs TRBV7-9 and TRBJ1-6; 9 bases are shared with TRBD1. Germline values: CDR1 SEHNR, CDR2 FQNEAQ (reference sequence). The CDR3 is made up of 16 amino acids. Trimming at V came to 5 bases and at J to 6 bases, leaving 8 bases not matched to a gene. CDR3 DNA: TGTGCCAGCAGCCTGCCGGGACAGGGATCTAATTCACCCCTCCACTTT. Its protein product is CASSLPGQGSNSPLHF.

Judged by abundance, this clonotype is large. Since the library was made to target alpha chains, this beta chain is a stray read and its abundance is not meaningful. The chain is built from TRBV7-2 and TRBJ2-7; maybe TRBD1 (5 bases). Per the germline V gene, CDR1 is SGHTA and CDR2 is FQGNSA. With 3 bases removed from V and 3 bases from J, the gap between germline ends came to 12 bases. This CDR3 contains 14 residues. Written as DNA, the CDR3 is TGTGCCAGCAGCTTCCGGCAGGGAAACTACGAGCAGTACTTC. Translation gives CASSFRQGNYEQYF.

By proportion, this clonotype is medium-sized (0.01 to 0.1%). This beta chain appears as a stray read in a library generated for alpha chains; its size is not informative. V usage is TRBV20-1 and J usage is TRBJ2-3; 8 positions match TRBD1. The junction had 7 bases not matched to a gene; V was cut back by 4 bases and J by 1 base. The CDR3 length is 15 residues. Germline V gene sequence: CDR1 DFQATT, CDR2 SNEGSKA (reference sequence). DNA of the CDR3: TGCAGTGCTAACCGACAGGGGAGCGGCACAGATACGCAGTATTTT. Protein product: CSANRQGSGTDTQYF.

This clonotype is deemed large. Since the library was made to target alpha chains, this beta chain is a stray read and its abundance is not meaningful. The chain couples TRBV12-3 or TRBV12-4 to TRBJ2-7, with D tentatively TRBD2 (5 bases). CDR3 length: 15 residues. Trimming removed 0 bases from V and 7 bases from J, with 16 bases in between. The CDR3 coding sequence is TGTGCCAGCAGTTTAGCTCGGCGAGGCCCGGGGGAGCAGTACTTC. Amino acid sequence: CASSLARRGPGEQYF.

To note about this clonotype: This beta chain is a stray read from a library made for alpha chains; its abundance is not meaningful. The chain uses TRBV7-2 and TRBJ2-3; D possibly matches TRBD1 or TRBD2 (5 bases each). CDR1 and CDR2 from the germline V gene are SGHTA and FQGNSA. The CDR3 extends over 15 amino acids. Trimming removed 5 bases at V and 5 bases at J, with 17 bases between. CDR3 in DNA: TGTGCCAGCAGCATAGATTTGGGGGACCAAGATACGCAGTATTTT. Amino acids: CASSIDLGDQDTQYF.

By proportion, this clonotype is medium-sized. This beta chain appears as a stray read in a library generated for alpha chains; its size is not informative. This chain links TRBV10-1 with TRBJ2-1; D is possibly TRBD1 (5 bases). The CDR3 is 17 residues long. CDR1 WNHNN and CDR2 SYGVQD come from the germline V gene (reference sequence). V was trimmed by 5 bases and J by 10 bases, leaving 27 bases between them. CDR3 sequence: CASSLGGAGIRTQEQFF. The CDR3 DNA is TGCGCCAGCAGTCTCGGCGGAGCTGGGATTAGGACACAGGAGCAGTTCTTC.

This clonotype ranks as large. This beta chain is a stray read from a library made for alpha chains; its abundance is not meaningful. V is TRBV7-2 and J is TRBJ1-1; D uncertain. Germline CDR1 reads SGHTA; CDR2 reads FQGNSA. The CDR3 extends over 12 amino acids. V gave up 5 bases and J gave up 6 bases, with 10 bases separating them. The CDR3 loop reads CASSGFYAEAFF. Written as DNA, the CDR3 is TGTGCCAGCAGCGGATTTTACGCTGAAGCTTTCTTT.